This passage covers 11 T cell receptor beta chains from one sample sequenced in a study of T cell changes during pregnancy in multiple sclerosis. Libraries were prepared by immunoSEQ multiplex PCR; TCRdb keeps only in-frame clonotypes and omits some of them. The sample has about 61,000 clones; more than 80% are singletons. The sequenced sample was peripheral blood, obtained in the first trimester of pregnancy. These receptor sequences come from a female donor in good health, enrolled as a control in a pregnancy study.

Only a few counts were recorded for this clone. The rearrangement uses TRBV19 and TRBJ1-4; D gene ambiguous. With 5 bases removed from V and 10 bases from J, the gap between germline ends came to 11 bases. Germline V gene sequence: CDR1 LNHDA, CDR2 SQIVND (reference sequence). This CDR3 comprises 12 residues. The DNA of the CDR3 is TGTGCCAGTAGTGCGGACGGAGGAAAACTGTTTTTT. This gives the protein CASSADGGKLFF.

The rearrangement joins TRBV5-1 to TRBJ2-4, with 7 bases aligning to TRBD1. Looked up from germline, CDR1 is SGHRS and CDR2 is YFSETQ. The CDR3 has 16 residues. V shed 2 bases and J 0 bases; nucleotides not matched to a gene: 5. In DNA form, the CDR3 reads TGCGCCAGCAGCTTCAACAGGGGAATAGCCAAAAACATTCAGTACTTC. Translating it yields CASSFNRGIAKNIQYF.

This sequence joins TRBV7-2 and TRBJ2-3, with 11 bases fitting TRBD2. The CDR3 runs to 17 residues. Germline CDR1 is SGHTA and CDR2 is FQGNSA. V lost 5 bases and J lost 2; bases outside the gene matches: 9. DNA for the CDR3: TGTGCCAGCAGCATCAGACTAGCGGGGCCAAACACAGATACGCAGTATTTT. It yields the protein CASSIRLAGPNTDTQYF.

This clone is a singleton in its sample. This chain connects TRBV15 to TRBJ2-1; 8 bases line up with TRBD2. V shed 2 bases and J 3 bases; nucleotides not matched to a gene: 3. Germline assignment: CDR1 LNHNV and CDR2 YYDKDF (reference sequence). The CDR3 length is 15 residues. The CDR3 DNA follows: TGTGCCACCAGCAGATCGGGGGGGAACTACAATGAGCAGTTCTTC. Residues: CATSRSGGNYNEQFF.

This chain joins TRBV18 and TRBJ1-3; D not certain. Germline V CDR1 and CDR2: KGHSH, LQKENI. V shed 1 base and J shed 2 bases, with 12 bases lying between them. The CDR3 has 16 residues. CDR3 loop: CASSPRAQAPGNTIYF. The CDR3 DNA follows: TGTGCCAGCTCACCACGGGCCCAGGCTCCTGGAAACACCATATATTTT.

The chain joins TRBV7-2 to TRBJ2-7; TRBD2 matches at 14 bases. Germline CDR1 SGHTA, CDR2 FQGNSA. This CDR3 is 16 amino acids long. Trimming took 1 base from V and 3 from J; bases not matched to a gene: 2. As DNA, the CDR3 is TGTGCCAGCAGCTTAGTGGGACTAGCGGGGGACTACGAGCAGTACTTC. Translated, it gives CASSLVGLAGDYEQYF. Variable domain in full (rest from reference TRBV7-2 and TRBJ2-7): GAGVSQSPSNKVTEKGKDVELRCDPISGHTALYWYRQSLGQGLEFLIYFQGNSAPDKSGLPSDRFSAERTGGSVSTLTIQRTQQEDSAVYLCASSLVGLAGDYEQYFGPGTRLTVT.

The V call is TRBV19, the J call TRBJ1-6, with D possibly being TRBD1 (6 bases). With 7 bases removed from V and 2 bases from J, the gap between germline ends came to 15 bases. CDR3 length: 16 amino acids. Per germline, CDR1 LNHDA and CDR2 SQIVND (reference sequence). DNA for the CDR3: TGTGCCAGTAAGGTCGCGGGGGGGCCCTATAATTCACCCCTCCACTTT. It is translated as CASKVAGGPYNSPLHF.

The chain combines TRBV9 with TRBJ2-3; 7 bases line up with TRBD2. Germline V CDR1 and CDR2: SGDLS, YYNGEE. CDR3 length: 16 residues. After removal of 0 bases from V and 2 bases from J, the junction contained 6 bases not matched to a gene. CDR3 bases: TGTGCCAGCAGCGTAGTGCCTAGCGGACTCACAGATACGCAGTATTTT. As protein: CASSVVPSGLTDTQYF.

The chain combines TRBV5-1 with TRBJ2-2; TRBD2 is a possible D gene (6 bases). The V gene's germline CDR1 is SGHRS and CDR2 YFSETQ. The CDR3 covers 15 residues. Trimming took 4 bases from V and 4 from J, leaving 14 bases between them. CDR3 sequence (DNA): TGCGCCAGCAGCCTTTTGGAGGAGGGCACCGGGGAGCTGTTTTTT. This gives the protein CASSLLEEGTGELFF.

The chain uses TRBV7-9 and TRBJ1-5; D is ambiguous. The CDR3 covers 14 residues. With 5 bases removed from V and 5 bases from J, the gap between germline ends came to 13 bases. Germline CDR1 SEHNR, CDR2 FQNEAQ (reference sequence). The CDR3 loop reads CASSDTGSHQPQHF. CDR3 sequence (DNA): TGTGCCAGCAGCGACACGGGATCCCATCAGCCCCAGCATTTT.

J is TRBJ1-5 and V is TRBV7-2, with D possibly TRBD1 on 5 matching bases. This CDR3 comprises 13 residues. The V and J ends lost 3 bases and 6 bases respectively, with 9 bases between them. The V gene's germline CDR1 is SGHTA and CDR2 FQGNSA. CDR3 region: CASSFGGSQPQHF. CDR3 sequence (DNA): TGTGCCAGCAGCTTTGGGGGGAGTCAGCCCCAGCATTTT.